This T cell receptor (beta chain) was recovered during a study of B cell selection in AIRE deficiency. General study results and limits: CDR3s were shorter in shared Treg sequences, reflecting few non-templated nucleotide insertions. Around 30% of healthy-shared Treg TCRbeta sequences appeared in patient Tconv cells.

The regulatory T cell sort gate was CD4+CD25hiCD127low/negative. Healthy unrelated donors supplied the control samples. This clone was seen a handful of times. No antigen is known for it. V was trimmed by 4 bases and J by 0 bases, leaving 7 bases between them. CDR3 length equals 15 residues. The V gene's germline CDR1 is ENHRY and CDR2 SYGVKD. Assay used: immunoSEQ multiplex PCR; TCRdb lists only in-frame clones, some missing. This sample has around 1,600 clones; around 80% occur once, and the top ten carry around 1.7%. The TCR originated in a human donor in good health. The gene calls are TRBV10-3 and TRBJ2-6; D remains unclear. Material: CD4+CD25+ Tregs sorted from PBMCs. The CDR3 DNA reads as TGTGCCATCAGTGGGGCTATCTCTGGGGCCAACGTCCTGACTTTC. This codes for CAISGAISGANVLTF.